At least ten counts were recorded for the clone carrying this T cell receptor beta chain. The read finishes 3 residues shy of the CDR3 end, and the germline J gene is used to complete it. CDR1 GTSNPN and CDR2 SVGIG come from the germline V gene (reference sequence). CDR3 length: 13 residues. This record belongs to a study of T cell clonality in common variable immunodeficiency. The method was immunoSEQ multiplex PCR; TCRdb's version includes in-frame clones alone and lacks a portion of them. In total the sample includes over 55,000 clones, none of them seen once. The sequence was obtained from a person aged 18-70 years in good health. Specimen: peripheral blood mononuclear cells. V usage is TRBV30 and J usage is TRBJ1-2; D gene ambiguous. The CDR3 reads CAWARQTSMGYTF. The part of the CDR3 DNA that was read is TGTGCCTGGGCTCGACAAACCTCTATGGGC.